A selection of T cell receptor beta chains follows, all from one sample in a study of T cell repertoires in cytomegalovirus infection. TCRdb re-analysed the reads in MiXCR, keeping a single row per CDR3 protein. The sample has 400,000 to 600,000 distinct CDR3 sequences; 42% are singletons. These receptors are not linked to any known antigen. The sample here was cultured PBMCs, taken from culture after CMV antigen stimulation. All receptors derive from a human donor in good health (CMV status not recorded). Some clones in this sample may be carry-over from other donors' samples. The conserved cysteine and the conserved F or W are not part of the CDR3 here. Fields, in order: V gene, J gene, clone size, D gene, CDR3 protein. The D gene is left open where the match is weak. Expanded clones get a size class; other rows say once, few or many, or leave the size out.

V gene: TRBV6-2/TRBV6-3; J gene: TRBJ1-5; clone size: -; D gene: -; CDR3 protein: ASSHRSRNSNQPQH
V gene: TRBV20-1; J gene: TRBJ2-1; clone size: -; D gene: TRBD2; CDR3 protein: SVTPRGRYNEQF
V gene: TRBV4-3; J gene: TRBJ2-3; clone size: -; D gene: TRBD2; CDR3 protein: ASSQDAPLGLAGERDTQY
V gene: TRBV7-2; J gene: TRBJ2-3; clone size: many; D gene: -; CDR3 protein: ASSLAQSTDTQY
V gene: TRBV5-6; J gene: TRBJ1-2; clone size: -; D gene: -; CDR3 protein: ASSLTGQSTYGYT
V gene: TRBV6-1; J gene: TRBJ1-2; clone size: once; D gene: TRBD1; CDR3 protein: ASSEAGTGYNGYT
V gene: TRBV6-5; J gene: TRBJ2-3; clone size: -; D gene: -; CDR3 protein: ASSYRNLRERTDTQY
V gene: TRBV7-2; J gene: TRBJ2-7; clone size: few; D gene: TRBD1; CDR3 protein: ASSFGRGQSEQY
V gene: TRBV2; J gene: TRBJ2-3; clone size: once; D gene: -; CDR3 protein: ASSEWQGTDTQY
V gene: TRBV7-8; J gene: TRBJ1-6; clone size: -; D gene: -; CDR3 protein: ASSLDRTPSSYNSPLH
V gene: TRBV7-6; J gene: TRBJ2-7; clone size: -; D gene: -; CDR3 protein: AGEGELPHEQY
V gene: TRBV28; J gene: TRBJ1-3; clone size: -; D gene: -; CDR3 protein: ASSPSAQGLGNTIY
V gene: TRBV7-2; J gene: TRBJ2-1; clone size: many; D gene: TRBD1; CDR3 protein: ASSFRTGGLSSYNEQF
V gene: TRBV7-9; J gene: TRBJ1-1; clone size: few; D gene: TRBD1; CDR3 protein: ASSLAAGTGKAF
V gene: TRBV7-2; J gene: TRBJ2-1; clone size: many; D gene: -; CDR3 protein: ASSLGTDPYNEQF
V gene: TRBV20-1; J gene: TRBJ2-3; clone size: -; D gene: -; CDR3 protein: SASGGTDTQY
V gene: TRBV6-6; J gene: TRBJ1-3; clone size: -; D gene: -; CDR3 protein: ASSYSRGPGNTIY
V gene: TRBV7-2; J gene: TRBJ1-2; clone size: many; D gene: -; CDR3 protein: ASSLATPNYGYT
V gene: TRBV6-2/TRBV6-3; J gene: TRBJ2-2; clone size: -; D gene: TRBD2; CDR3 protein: ASRLLAGGPNTGELF
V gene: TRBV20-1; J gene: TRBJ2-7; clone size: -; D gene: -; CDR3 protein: SAPRLAENREQY
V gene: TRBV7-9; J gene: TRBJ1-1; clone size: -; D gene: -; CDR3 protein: ATQNRKPGQKNTEAF
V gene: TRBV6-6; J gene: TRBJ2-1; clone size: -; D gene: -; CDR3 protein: ASTYRTKAAINEQF
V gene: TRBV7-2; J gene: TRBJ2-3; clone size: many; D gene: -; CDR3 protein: ASSTRMGFTDTQY
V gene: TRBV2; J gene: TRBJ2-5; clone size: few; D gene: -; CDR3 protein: ASRRDPETQY